What follows describes a single T cell receptor beta chain. Which antigen it targets is not known. The input lacks base qualities; no much larger clone sits a single base away. Using the deep immunoSEQ assay, multiplex PCR amplified TCR CDR3 regions from genomic DNA. Extracted genomic DNA from each cell subset was distributed evenly across all wells of several immunoSEQ 96-well plates, and each plate was treated as a replicate. Each replicate PCR for sorted subsets received about 180 ng genomic DNA, equal to roughly 30,000 T cell genomes. The purified libraries were quantified using a Qubit 3.0 fluorometer, sized with a Bioanalyzer 2100, and then quantified again using the KAPA Library Quantification kit. Every immunoSEQ 96-well plate was sequenced on a separate single-read 150-cycle Illumina NextSeq 550 flow cell. The paper's processing steps were these. The immunoSEQ output contained only junctional sequences without quality scores, so filtering could not match that applied to full-length reads. To assign V/J genes and CDR3, sequences were annotated against IMGT germline references using PyIR, a Python wrapper for IgBLAST v1.9. Any read was removed if the V/J assignment was weak (E-value above 1e-6), the CDR3 was missing, or the read contained stop codons, out-of-frame junctions, or ambiguous translated residues. V3J clonotypes were defined by identical inferred V gene, J gene, and CDR3 amino acid sequence. To compute the percentage overlap between repertoires, the number of shared unique clonotypes was divided by the size of the smaller repertoire. Three approaches were used to assess repertoire richness: RTK rarefaction, the Chao1 estimator, and Recon v2.1 estimates of unobserved clonotypes. For all TCRbeta clonotypes obtained by the gDNA method from a few donors, generation probabilities were computed with OLGA. TCRdb holds this immuneACCESS table with in-frame rearrangements only. Some clones are missing; in checked studies, unresolved V genes explain under half, and the rest has no known cause. V and J calls and clone size come straight from that table; D and trimming were deduced from the DNA. Here the sample has roughly 1,600,000 clones; 98% to 99% occur a single time. Of the sample, about 0.34% is held by the ten largest clones.

The donors were healthy, HIV-negative adults who had no recently reported acute infections or vaccinations. Only Caucasian adults living in Nashville, Tennessee, USA were represented among the donors. CD4+ T cells were enriched through magnetic negative selection, after which naive cells were positively selected on CD45RA and the remaining negative fraction served as the memory subset. After blood collection by leukapheresis, PBMCs were isolated using Ficoll-Histopaque density gradient centrifugation and then cryopreserved in the vapor phase of liquid nitrogen. Purity and quantity of every magnetically sorted T cell population were checked by analytical flow cytometry. Genomic DNA was isolated from each sorted fraction and quantified by UV absorbance on a Nanodrop 2000c. Including cysteine and phenylalanine, the CDR3 has 16 amino acids. The DNA shown is the 48-base CDR3, in frame from base 1. V is clipped by 1 base and J by 4 bases, and the sequence between their germline boundaries is 15 bases long. CDR1 and CDR2 are read off the germline V gene (reference sequence) as SGHNT and YYREEE.

The entry originates in a study of shared clonotypes between healthy human individuals (dated by TCRdb to between 2020 and 2021). In the study overall: The cohort included a few men and a couple of women between 18 and 49 years of age. For each donor, CD4 naive and CD4 memory were each given three plates, CD8 naive was given two plates, and CD8 memory was given one plate. To estimate repertoire size and how much clonotypes are shared between individuals, the study performed deep sequencing of blood TCR repertoires from a few healthy adults. To increase sequencing depth and limit assay-specific biases, TCR repertoire library preparation and sequencing were carried out by different laboratories using diverse techniques. Between about 0.94 and 8.9 billion PBMCs per donor were obtained by leukapheresis. Study-wide conclusions, independent of this receptor: The genetic and exposure-history diversity represented was limited by the small number of donors. Rarefaction of sorted-subset datasets indicated incomplete sequencing despite the large sequencing depth. When several donors were compared, the shared fraction of clonotypes was about 5% for naive CD4, around 3.5% for naive CD8, 2% to 2.5% for memory CD4, and 0.4% for memory CD8. Larger estimated clonotype richness was generally found for naive subsets than for memory subsets. Compared with non-shared clonotypes, clonotypes shared by all four sorted-subset donors had higher generation probabilities. Sampling was limited to blood, and TCR repertoires in tissue likely differ from TCR repertoires in blood. Pairwise subsampling led to the expectation that sequencing depth would affect the degree of clonotype sharing among donors.

The sequence joins TRBV5-4 to TRBJ2-1, and perhaps TRBD2 as D gene, on 5 matching bases. The sample taken for sequencing was naive CD4+ T cells sorted from blood. The sample's cell subset or site, from its label and the paper: CD45RA+ positively selected. The sequence was obtained from a man aged 30-40 years in good health. The CDR3 here reads CASSLRGGRGYNEQFF. The DNA is as follows: TGTGCCAGCAGCTTGCGTGGAGGTCGGGGTTACAATGAGCAGTTCTTC.